Only a few counts were recorded for the clone carrying this TCR beta chain. Its antigen is undetermined. This sample is drawn from a study of post-analysis software for immune sequencing data. Across the whole study: There were relapsing-remitting, secondary progressive and progressive-relapsing multiple sclerosis among the disease courses included.

Germline V gene lookup returns CDR1 MNHEY and CDR2 SVGAGI. The CDR3 is 15 residues long. The V gene lost 4 bases and the J gene lost 4 bases, with 16 bases spanning the gap. Overall study findings and caveats: Compared with controls, patients had more of roughly 5 TRBV segments, including TRBV5-6, TRBV5-1 and TRBV20-1. Samples sharing a preparation batch grouped tightly together when assessed by F measure.

Unique molecular identifiers were built into the TCR beta cDNA libraries. TCRdb called the PCR reads again in MiXCR, with one record for every CDR3 protein. Of about 540,000 distinct CDR3 sequences listed, 30% to 40% are singletons. Sample: blood. The receptor was isolated from a girl aged 2-17 years with multiple sclerosis. The chain uses TRBV6-5 and TRBJ1-2, with TRBD1 as a possible D gene (6 bases). The CDR3 DNA reads as TGTGCCAGCAGTTCCAGGGGCGCATCTCCCTATGGCTACACCTTC. Translation: CASSSRGASPYGYTF.